The next 16 T cell receptor beta chains were all read from a single sample in a study of cytomegalovirus exposure and HLA in healthy donors (dated by TCRdb to about 2017). Library construction relied on the immunoSEQ multiplex PCR assay. For the multiplex PCR, a mixture combining 60 forward primers for TCR Vbeta segments and 13 reverse primers for TCR Jbeta segments was used. Entries here come from immuneACCESS through TCRdb and include only in-frame sequences with V and J called. Some clones fail to appear in such tables; in the studies checked, an unresolved V gene covers under half of the shortfall, and the cause of the remainder is unknown. This sample holds 85,000 to 120,000 clones; 71% were observed only once. Of the sample, about 2.5% falls within the top ten clones. Sequencing was done on a sample of PBMCs. These receptors came from a female donor in good health and CMV-seronegative.

In regard to this clone: At one end the junction does not follow the germline gene, possibly because of a read error. V is TRBV7-9 and J is TRBJ2-1; 9 nucleotides line up with TRBD2. CDR1 and CDR2 from the germline V gene are SEHNR and FQNEAQ (reference sequence). The CDR3 totals 10 residues. CDR3 in DNA: TGTGCCAGCGCTGGGGCTAGCGGGGTCTTC. This translates into CASAGASGVF. Using reference TRBV7-9 and TRBJ2-1 for the parts outside the CDR3, the full variable domain is DTGVSQNPRHKITKRGQNVTFRCDPISEHNRLYWYRQTLGQGPEFLTYFQNEAQLEKSRLLSDRFSAERPKGSFSTLEIQRTEQGDSAMYLCASAGASGVFGPGTRLTVL.

The chain couples TRBV19 to TRBJ2-1; 12 nucleotides match TRBD2. Losses at the gene ends were 6 bases for V and 12 bases for J; bases not matched to a gene: 12. Germline-derived CDR1 and CDR2 are LNHDA and SQIVND (reference sequence). This CDR3 has 15 residues. In nucleotides, the CDR3 is TGTGCCAGTAGAAGTCGACTAGCGGGAGAAACCGGGCAGTTCTTC. Translating gives CASRSRLAGETGQFF.

The table lists this clone with a count of one. The chain carries TRBV9 and TRBJ1-1; the match to TRBD1 covers 7 bases. Germline V gene data show CDR1 as SGDLS and CDR2 as YYNGEE. This CDR3 spans 15 amino acids. V dropped 4 bases and J dropped 6; count of bases not matched to a gene: 12. The CDR3 loop is CASSTLQGPYSEAFF. In DNA, the CDR3 is TGTGCCAGCAGCACCTTACAGGGGCCCTATTCTGAAGCTTTCTTT.

The chain has TRBV5-4 and TRBJ2-3; TRBD1 agrees at 7 bases. This CDR3 comprises 14 residues. The V gene end was trimmed by 1 base and the J gene end by 4 bases; junction bases not matched to a gene: 3. The germline CDR1 and CDR2 sequences are SGHNT and YYREEE (reference sequence). DNA of the CDR3: TGTGCCAGCAGCTTGCCGACAGGGTCAGATACGCAGTATTTT. Translating it yields CASSLPTGSDTQYF.

CDR3 coding DNA: TGCGCCAGCAGCCAAGCCCGATGGGCTAGCGGGGCGAACACCGGGGAGCTGTTTTTT. This encodes CASSQARWASGANTGELFF. The chain is built from TRBV4-1 and TRBJ2-2, with 9 bases lining up with TRBD2. The CDR3 consists of 19 residues. Per germline, CDR1 MGHRA and CDR2 YSYEKL. Trimming cost V 1 base and J 0 bases; bases outside gene matches: 9.

This chain joins TRBV30 and TRBJ1-2; D unresolved. The CDR3 covers 13 residues. V was clipped by 0 bases and J by 4 bases, with 9 bases between them. Germline V gene lookup returns CDR1 GTSNPN and CDR2 SVGIG (reference sequence). In nucleotides, the CDR3 is TGTGCCTGGAGTGTACACGGAGTCTATGGCTACACCTTC. Residues: CAWSVHGVYGYTF.

This chain links TRBV7-2 with TRBJ2-7; 7 bases are shared with TRBD1. The CDR3 has 15 residues. The V gene end was trimmed by 0 bases and the J gene end by 2 bases; junction bases not matched to a gene: 4. Germline CDR1 SGHTA, CDR2 FQGNSA. CDR3 nucleotides: TGTGCCAGCAGCTTAGCGACAGGGCGAACCTACGAGCAGTACTTC. It codes for CASSLATGRTYEQYF.

This chain connects TRBV11-2 to TRBJ2-7; 10 bases match TRBD1. Germline-derived CDR1 and CDR2 are SGHAT and FQNNGV. V lost 5 bases, J lost 2 bases, and 6 bases stayed unmatched. The CDR3 length is 15 residues. DNA of the CDR3: TGTGCCAGCAGCCGGGGGACAGGGGCACCCTACGAGCAGTACTTC. Protein product: CASSRGTGAPYEQYF.

V is TRBV27 and J is TRBJ2-2; maybe TRBD2 (6 bases). V was cut by 8 bases and J by 6 bases, with 16 bases left in between. From germline, CDR1 is MNHEY and CDR2 SMNVEV (reference sequence). The CDR3 covers 14 residues. The CDR3 spells CASGPLGLAGELFF. In nucleotides, the CDR3 is TGTGCCAGCGGCCCCCTGGGACTCGCCGGGGAGCTGTTTTTT.

J is TRBJ2-2 and V is TRBV10-1; D is undetermined. Germline values: CDR1 WNHNN, CDR2 SYGVQD (reference sequence). The germline V and J ends were trimmed by 2 bases and 6 bases, with 7 bases remaining between them. CDR3 size: 13 residues. DNA of the CDR3: TGCGCCAGCAGTGAGGTGGCGGCCGGGGAGCTGTTTTTT. This codes for CASSEVAAGELFF.

This rearrangement joins TRBV5-1 to TRBJ2-1; a weak D match, TRBD2 (6 bases). The ends were cut back, 0 bases at V and 4 bases at J, with 14 bases in the middle. Germline CDR1 SGHRS, CDR2 YFSETQ. CDR3 size: 16 residues. Here the CDR3 DNA reads TGCGCCAGCAGCTTGGCCTCGGGGGAGGCGTACAATGAGCAGTTCTTC. It translates to CASSLASGEAYNEQFF.

This chain joins TRBV18 and TRBJ1-1, with 7 nucleotides matching TRBD1. The V gene end was trimmed by 8 bases and the J gene end by 4 bases; junction bases not matched to a gene: 7. Germline loops: CDR1 KGHSH, CDR2 LQKENI. CDR3 size: 13 residues. The CDR3 is CASAQQGTTEAFF. CDR3 nucleotide sequence: TGTGCCAGCGCACAACAGGGGACCACTGAAGCTTTCTTT.

The chain uses TRBV30 and TRBJ2-5; D is unresolved. Deletions cut 0 bases from V and 5 bases from J, with 13 bases between. This CDR3 region has 14 residues. Germline V gene sequence: CDR1 GTSNPN, CDR2 SVGIG (reference sequence). The CDR3 loop is CAWSVTAGGETQYF. In DNA form, the CDR3 reads TGTGCCTGGAGTGTAACGGCAGGTGGGGAGACCCAGTACTTC.

This chain connects TRBV5-1 to TRBJ1-2, with a possible D match to TRBD1 (5 bases). CDR3 size: 18 residues. The germline gives CDR1 SGHRS, CDR2 YFSETQ. The V gene lost 3 bases and the J gene lost 4 bases, with 25 bases spanning the gap. The CDR3 bases are TGCGCCAGCAGCTGGGCCTCTGCAGGGCATGTCCCAGGCTATGGCTACACCTTC. Residues: CASSWASAGHVPGYGYTF.

The chain uses TRBV16 and TRBJ2-1; 15 positions match TRBD2. CDR3 size: 18 residues. Germline-derived CDR1 and CDR2 are KGHSY and FQNENV. V trimming: 2 bases; J trimming: 4 bases; junction bases outside the gene matches: 6. CDR3 region: CASSQRGLAGGSYNEQFF. The CDR3 DNA is TGTGCCAGCAGCCAAAGGGGACTAGCGGGAGGTTCATACAATGAGCAGTTCTTC. The complete variable domain, with remaining parts taken from reference TRBV16 and TRBJ2-1, reads GEEVAQTPKHLVRGEGQKAKLYCAPIKGHSYVFWYQQVLKNEFKFLISFQNENVFDETGMPKERFSAKCLPNSPCSLEIQATKLEDSAVYFCASSQRGLAGGSYNEQFFGPGTRLTVL.

The chain carries TRBV11-3 and TRBJ2-1; the D gene is possibly TRBD2 (6 bases). The CDR3 extends over 15 amino acids. Per germline, CDR1 SGHNT and CDR2 YENEEA. V was trimmed by 1 base and J by 6 bases, leaving 13 bases between them. CDR3 in amino acids: CASSLGTGVFNEQFF. The DNA for the CDR3 is TGTGCCAGCAGCTTAGGTACGGGAGTGTTCAATGAGCAGTTCTTC.